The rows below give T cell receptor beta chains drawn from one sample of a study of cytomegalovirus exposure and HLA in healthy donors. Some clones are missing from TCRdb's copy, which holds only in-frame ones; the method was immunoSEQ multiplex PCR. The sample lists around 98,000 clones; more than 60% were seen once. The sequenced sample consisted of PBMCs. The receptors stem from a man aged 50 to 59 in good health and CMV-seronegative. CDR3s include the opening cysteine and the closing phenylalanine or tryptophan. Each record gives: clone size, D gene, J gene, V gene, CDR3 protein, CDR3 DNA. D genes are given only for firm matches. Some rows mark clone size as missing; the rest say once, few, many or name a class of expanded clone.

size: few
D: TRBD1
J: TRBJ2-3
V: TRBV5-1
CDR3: CASSLETGTGVDTQYF
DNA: TGCGCCAGCAGCTTGGAGACCGGGACAGGGGTCGATACGCAGTATTTT

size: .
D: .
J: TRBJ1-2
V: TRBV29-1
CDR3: CSVDSSGEDYGYTF
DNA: TGCAGCGTTGATTCGTCTGGGGAGGACTATGGCTACACCTTC

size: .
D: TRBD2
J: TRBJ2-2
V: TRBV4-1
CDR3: CASTEGRGRRRAGELFF
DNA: TGCGCCAGCACCGAGGGGCGCGGGAGAAGGAGGGCCGGGGAGCTGTTTTTT

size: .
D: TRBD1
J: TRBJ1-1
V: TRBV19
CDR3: CASSPRGTGLTEAFF
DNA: TGTGCCAGTAGTCCTCGGGGGACAGGACTTACTGAAGCTTTCTTT

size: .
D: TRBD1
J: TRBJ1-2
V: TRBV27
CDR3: CASRTGGNYGYTF
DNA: TGTGCCAGCAGGACAGGGGGCAACTATGGCTACACCTTC

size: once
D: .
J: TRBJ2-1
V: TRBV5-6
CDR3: CASSLVWSGNEQFF
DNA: TGTGCCAGCAGCTTGGTATGGAGCGGCAATGAGCAGTTCTTC

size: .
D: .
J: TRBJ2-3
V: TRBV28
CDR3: CASSLGQSQYF
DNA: TGTGCCAGCAGTCTGGGGCAGTCGCAGTATTTT

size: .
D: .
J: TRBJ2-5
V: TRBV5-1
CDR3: CASNPGGPRTKRTQYF
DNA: TGCGCCAGCAACCCTGGAGGGCCCCGTACCAAGAGGACCCAGTACTTC

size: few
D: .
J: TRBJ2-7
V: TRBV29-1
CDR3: CSVLKLGGRVYEQYF
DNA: TGCAGCGTCCTCAAGTTGGGGGGTCGGGTATACGAGCAGTACTTC

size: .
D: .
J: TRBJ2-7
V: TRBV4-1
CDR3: CASSQPVASYEQYF
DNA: TGCGCCAGCAGCCAACCAGTAGCCTCCTACGAGCAGTACTTC

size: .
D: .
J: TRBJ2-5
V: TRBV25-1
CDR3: CASSEWRAGGETQYF
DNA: TGTGCCAGCAGTGAATGGCGCGCGGGTGGGGAGACCCAGTACTTC

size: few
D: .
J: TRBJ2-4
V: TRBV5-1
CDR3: CASSLEGSVAKNIQYF
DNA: TGCGCCAGCAGCTTGGAAGGGAGCGTGGCCAAAAACATTCAGTACTTC

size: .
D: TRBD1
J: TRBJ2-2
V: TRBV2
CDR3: CASKDRVVTGELFF
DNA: TGTGCCAGCAAGGACAGGGTGGTTACCGGGGAGCTGTTTTTT

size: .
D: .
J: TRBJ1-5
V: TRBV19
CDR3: CATNGDFQSPYSNQPQHF
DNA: TGTGCCACTAACGGGGACTTTCAATCCCCTTATAGCAATCAGCCCCAGCATTTT

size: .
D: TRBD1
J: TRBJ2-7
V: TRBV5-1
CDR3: CASSPGQGASYEQYF
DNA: TGCGCCAGCAGCCCCGGACAGGGAGCCTCCTACGAGCAGTACTTC

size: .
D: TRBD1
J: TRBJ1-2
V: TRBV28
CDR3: CASSGQGVNYGYTF
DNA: TGTGCCAGCAGCGGACAGGGGGTAAACTATGGCTACACCTTC

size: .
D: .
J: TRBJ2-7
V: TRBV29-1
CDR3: CSVELRYEQYF
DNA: TGCAGCGTTGAATTGCGGTACGAGCAGTACTTC

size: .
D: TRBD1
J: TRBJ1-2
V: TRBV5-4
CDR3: CASSLEGGLLYGYTF
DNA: TGTGCCAGCAGCTTGGAAGGGGGCCTGCTCTATGGCTACACCTTC

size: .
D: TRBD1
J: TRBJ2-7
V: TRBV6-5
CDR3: CASSYSRQGASEQYF
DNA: TGTGCCAGCAGTTACTCGCGACAGGGGGCAAGCGAGCAGTACTTC

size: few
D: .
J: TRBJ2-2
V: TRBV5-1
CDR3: CASSSGGTSGELFF
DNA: TGCGCCAGCAGCTCGGGGGGCACTTCCGGGGAGCTGTTTTTT

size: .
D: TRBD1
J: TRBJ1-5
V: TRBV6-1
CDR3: CASSQGVSNQPQHF
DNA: TGTGCCAGCAGTCAGGGGGTGAGCAATCAGCCCCAGCATTTT

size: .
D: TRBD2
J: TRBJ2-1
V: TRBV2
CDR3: CASRTAGGLGEQFF
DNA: TGTGCCAGCAGAACAGCGGGAGGCCTCGGGGAGCAGTTCTTC

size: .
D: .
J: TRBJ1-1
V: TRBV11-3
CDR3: CASSLRGQNTEAFF
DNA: TGTGCCAGCAGCTTGAGGGGACAGAACACTGAAGCTTTCTTT

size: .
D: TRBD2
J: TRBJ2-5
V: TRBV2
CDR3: CASTRQLAGSPETQYF
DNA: TGTGCCAGCACCCGGCAGCTAGCGGGGTCCCCAGAGACCCAGTACTTC

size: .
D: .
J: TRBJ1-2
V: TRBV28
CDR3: CASSPAGIFYGYTF
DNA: TGTGCCAGCAGTCCGGCAGGGATCTTCTATGGCTACACCTTC

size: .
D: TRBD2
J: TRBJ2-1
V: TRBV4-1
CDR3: CASSQDPGLGTSYNEQFF
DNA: TGCGCCAGCAGCCAAGATCCCGGACTAGGGACTTCTTACAATGAGCAGTTCTTC

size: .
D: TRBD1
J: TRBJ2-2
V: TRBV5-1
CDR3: CASSSGTGGSGELFF
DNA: TGCGCCAGCAGTTCCGGGACAGGGGGTTCCGGGGAGCTGTTTTTT

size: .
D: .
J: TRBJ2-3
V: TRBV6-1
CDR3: CASSDSGYTDTQYF
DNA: TGTGCCAGCAGTGATTCCGGGTACACAGATACGCAGTATTTT

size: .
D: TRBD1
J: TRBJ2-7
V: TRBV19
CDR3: CASSMRDRAYEQYF
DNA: TGTGCCAGTAGTATGCGGGACAGGGCCTACGAGCAGTACTTC

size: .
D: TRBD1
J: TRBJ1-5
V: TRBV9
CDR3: CASSTGTGVRQPQHF
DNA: TGTGCCAGCAGCACCGGGACAGGGGTGCGCCAGCCCCAGCATTTT

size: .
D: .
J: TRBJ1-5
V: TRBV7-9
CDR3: CASSFAGLNQPQHF
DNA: TGTGCCAGCAGCTTTGCGGGGCTCAATCAGCCCCAGCATTTT

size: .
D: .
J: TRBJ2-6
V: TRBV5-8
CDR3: CASTRTAGANVLTF
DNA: TGTGCCAGCACCCGGACAGCTGGGGCCAACGTCCTGACTTTC

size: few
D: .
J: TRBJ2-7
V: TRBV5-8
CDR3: CASSVGRDLPYEQYF
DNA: TGTGCCAGCAGCGTGGGACGGGATCTTCCCTACGAGCAGTACTTC

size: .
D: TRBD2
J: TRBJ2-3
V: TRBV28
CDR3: CASSPLSSGAYTDTQYF
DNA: TGTGCCAGCAGTCCTCTGAGTAGCGGGGCCTACACAGATACGCAGTATTTT

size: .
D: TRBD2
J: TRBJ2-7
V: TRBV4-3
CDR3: CASSQAPSGVAYEQYF
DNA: TGCGCCAGCAGCCAAGCCCCTAGCGGTGTCGCCTACGAGCAGTACTTC

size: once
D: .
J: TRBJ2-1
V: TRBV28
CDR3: CASSTSTGSSYNEQFF
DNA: .

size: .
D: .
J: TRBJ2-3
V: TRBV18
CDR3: CASSPPPRNTQYF
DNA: TGTGCCAGCTCACCCCCCCCGCGGAATACGCAGTATTTT

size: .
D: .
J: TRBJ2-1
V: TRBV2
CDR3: CASSPKDEQFF
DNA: TGTGCCAGCAGTCCTAAAGATGAGCAGTTCTTC

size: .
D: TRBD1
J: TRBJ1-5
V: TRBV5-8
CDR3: CASSRIRTGGNQPQHF
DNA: TGTGCCAGCAGTCGGATCAGGACAGGGGGGAATCAGCCCCAGCATTTT

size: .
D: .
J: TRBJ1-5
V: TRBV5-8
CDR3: CASSWSGGGQPQHF
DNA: TGTGCCAGCAGCTGGTCGGGGGGCGGTCAGCCCCAGCATTTT

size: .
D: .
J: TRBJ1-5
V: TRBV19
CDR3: CASTSSRDTRVMRNQPQHF
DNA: TGTGCCAGTACCTCATCCCGGGACACCCGAGTGATGCGCAATCAGCCCCAGCATTTT

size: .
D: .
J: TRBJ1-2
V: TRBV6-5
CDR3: CASTVGGSPYGYTF
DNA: TGTGCCAGCACCGTGGGGGGATCCCCCTATGGCTACACCTTC

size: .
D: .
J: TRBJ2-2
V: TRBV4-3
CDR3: CASSRDINTGELFF
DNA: TGCGCCAGCAGTCGGGACATAAACACCGGGGAGCTGTTTTTT

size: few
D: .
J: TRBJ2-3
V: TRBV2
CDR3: CASSANSIMQYF
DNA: TGTGCCAGCAGTGCAAATAGTATCATGCAGTATTTT

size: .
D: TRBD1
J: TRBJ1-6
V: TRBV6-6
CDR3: CASRGTGGAHSPLHF
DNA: TGTGCCAGCCGGGGGACAGGGGGCGCACATTCACCCCTCCACTTT

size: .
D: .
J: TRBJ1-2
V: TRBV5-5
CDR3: CASSLALLNYGYTF
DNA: TGTGCCAGCAGCTTAGCACTGTTAAACTATGGCTACACCTTC

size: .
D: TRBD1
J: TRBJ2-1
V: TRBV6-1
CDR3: CASSEFRTGVYNEQFF
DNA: TGTGCCAGCAGTGAGTTTCGGACAGGGGTCTACAATGAGCAGTTCTTC

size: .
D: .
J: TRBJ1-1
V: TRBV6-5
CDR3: CASSSRVQTEAFF
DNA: TGTGCCAGCAGTTCCAGGGTTCAGACTGAAGCTTTCTTT

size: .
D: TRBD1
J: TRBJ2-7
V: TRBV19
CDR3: CASSITRGLEQYF
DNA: TGTGCCAGTAGTATAACCAGGGGGCTCGAGCAGTACTTC

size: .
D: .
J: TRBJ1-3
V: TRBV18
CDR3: CASSPHGLSATSSGNTIYF
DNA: TGTGCCAGCTCACCGCACGGACTTTCGGCCACCAGCTCTGGAAACACCATATATTTT

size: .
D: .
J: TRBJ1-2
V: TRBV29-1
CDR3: CSVEAVNYGYTF
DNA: TGCAGCGTTGAAGCAGTCAACTATGGCTACACCTTC

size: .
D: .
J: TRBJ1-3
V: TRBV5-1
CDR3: CASSGGGYSGNTIYF
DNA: TGCGCCAGCAGCGGAGGCGGATACTCTGGAAACACCATATATTTT

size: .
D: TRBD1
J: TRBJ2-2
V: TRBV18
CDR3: CASSYGQANTGELFF
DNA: TGTGCCAGCTCGTATGGACAGGCGAACACCGGGGAGCTGTTTTTT

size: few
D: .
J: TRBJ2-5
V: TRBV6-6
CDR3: CASSYPLTGNQETQYF
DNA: TGTGCCAGCAGTTACCCCCTTACAGGGAACCAAGAGACCCAGTACTTC

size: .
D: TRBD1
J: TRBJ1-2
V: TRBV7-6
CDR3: CASSPGQGVGGYTF
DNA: TGTGCCAGCAGCCCAGGACAGGGTGTAGGTGGCTACACCTTC